The sequence of this TCR beta chain was determined in a study of blood T cells in healthy people across ages. PCR was performed a second time for about 7 to 12 cycles using a sample-barcoded 5' primer and a J-beta primer mix. TCRdb fed the 5' RACE reads into MiXCR, producing one record per CDR3 protein. The sample holds about 580,000 distinct CDR3 sequences, around half seen once. Germline loops: CDR1 SGHTA, CDR2 FQGNSA. The CDR3 has 14 residues. Worth noting for this clonotype: At one end the junction does not follow the germline gene, possibly because of a read error.

Peripheral blood, around 9.4 milliliters per donor, was collected. The V gene is TRBV7-2, the J gene TRBJ2-5, with D perhaps matching TRBD1 (5 bases). This receptor was identified in a man at least 80 years old in good health. The sequencing input was blood. The CDR3 DNA reads TGTGCCAGCCGCTTAAATTCAGGGCAAGAGACCCAGTACTTC. It codes for CASRLNSGQETQYF.